Below are 22 T cell receptor beta chains sequenced from a single sample in a study of blood T cell repertoires in COVID-19. TCRdb's copy holds only in-frame clones and misses some; the assay was immunoSEQ multiplex PCR. This table holds around 250,000 clones, about 87% found once. The specimen sequenced was PBMCs or T cells enriched from blood (not recorded which). The receptors shown here come from a middle-aged woman who had been exposed to COVID-19.

This clone was seen a few times. The genes are TRBV7-2 and TRBJ2-1; tentatively, D is TRBD1 (7 bases). Trimming removed 5 bases from V and 6 bases from J, with 11 bases in between. The CDR3 contains 13 residues. Germline CDR1 is SGHTA and CDR2 is FQGNSA. In nucleotides, the CDR3 is TGTGCCAGCAGCCTCCAGGGGGGCAATGAGCAGTTCTTC. This encodes CASSLQGGNEQFF. The complete variable domain, with remaining parts taken from reference TRBV7-2 and TRBJ2-1, reads GAGVSQSPSNKVTEKGKDVELRCDPISGHTALYWYRQSLGQGLEFLIYFQGNSAPDKSGLPSDRFSAERTGGSVSTLTIQRTQQEDSAVYLCASSLQGGNEQFFGPGTRLTVL.

This rearrangement joins TRBV19 to TRBJ2-7, with D possibly TRBD1 on 6 matching bases. CDR3 size: 15 residues. CDR1 LNHDA and CDR2 SQIVND come from the germline V gene (reference sequence). V was clipped by 5 bases and J by 1 base, with 15 bases between them. The CDR3 DNA reads TGTGCCAGTAGTTCGCTGGACAGTAAATCCTACGAGCAGTACTTC. Protein sequence: CASSSLDSKSYEQYF.

The chain carries TRBV11-2 and TRBJ2-1; possible D gene TRBD2, 7 bases. CDR1 and CDR2 from the germline V gene are SGHAT and FQNNGV. The length of the CDR3 is 14 residues. The ends were cut back, 0 bases at V and 8 bases at J, with 11 bases in the middle. The CDR3 loop is CASSLDGGGDEQFF. The CDR3, as DNA: TGTGCCAGCAGCTTAGATGGGGGGGGCGATGAGCAGTTCTTC.

The table lists this clone with a count of one. The chain recombines TRBV7-9 with TRBJ1-2; 7 positions agree with TRBD1. This CDR3 is 19 amino acids long. The V segment lost 2 bases and the J segment 0 bases; nucleotides outside the gene matches: 15. In germline, CDR1 is SEHNR, CDR2 FQNEAQ (reference sequence). CDR3: CASSLRAVNPDRANYGYTF. DNA of the CDR3: TGTGCCAGCAGCTTACGGGCGGTGAATCCAGACAGGGCTAACTATGGCTACACCTTC. Full variable domain (rest looked up from reference TRBV7-9 and TRBJ1-2): DTGVSQNPRHKITKRGQNVTFRCDPISEHNRLYWYRQTLGQGPEFLTYFQNEAQLEKSRLLSDRFSAERPKGSFSTLEIQRTEQGDSAMYLCASSLRAVNPDRANYGYTFGSGTRLTVV.

The chain employs TRBV7-9 and TRBJ1-4, with 8 bases that match TRBD1. Germline loops: CDR1 SEHNR, CDR2 FQNEAQ (reference sequence). The CDR3 is 15 amino acids. Trimming cost V 0 bases and J 8 bases; bases outside gene matches: 5. CDR3 residues: CASSLASGGREKLFF. DNA for the CDR3: TGTGCCAGCAGCTTAGCGTCAGGGGGCCGGGAAAAACTGTTTTTT.

This clone has a count of ten or more. J is TRBJ1-6 and V is TRBV10-3; D is uncertain. Germline lookup yields CDR1 ENHRY and CDR2 SYGVKD. Trimming left V 2 bases short and J 7 bases short, with 9 bases between. The CDR3 has 14 amino acids. CDR3 sequence: CAISETLSNSPLHF. In DNA, the CDR3 is TGTGCCATCAGTGAGACTCTCTCAAATTCACCCCTCCACTTT.

V gene TRBV11-3 combines with J gene TRBJ2-5, with D perhaps TRBD1 (5 bases). The CDR3 totals 15 residues. Per the germline V gene, CDR1 is SGHNT and CDR2 is YENEEA. The V gene lost 5 bases and the J gene lost 2 bases, with 15 bases spanning the gap. CDR3 in DNA: TGTGCCAGCAGCCCCCATTCGCCAGGGCAAGAGACCCAGTACTTC. It yields the protein CASSPHSPGQETQYF.

This sequence joins TRBV13 and TRBJ1-6, with TRBD1 identical over 7 bases. This CDR3 contains 16 residues. V was clipped by 4 bases and J by 10 bases; unmatched bases: 13. Per the germline V gene, CDR1 is PRHDT and CDR2 is FYEKMQ (reference sequence). DNA of the CDR3: TGTGCCAGCAGCTCCGGAACACAGGGGATCGGGTCACCCCTCCACTTT. Translation: CASSSGTQGIGSPLHF. The complete variable domain, with remaining parts taken from reference TRBV13 and TRBJ1-6, reads AAGVIQSPRHLIKEKRETATLKCYPIPRHDTVYWYQQGPGQDPQFLISFYEKMQSDKGSIPDRFSAQQFSDYHSELNMSSLELGDSALYFCASSSGTQGIGSPLHFGNGTRLTVT.

The DNA for the CDR3 is TGCGCCAGCAGCCTCATTGGGCAGGGGGCAAATAGTGGCTACACCTTC. Amino acid sequence: CASSLIGQGANSGYTF. The V call is TRBV4-1, the J call TRBJ1-2, with 8 bases matching TRBD1. Unmatched junction bases numbered 14, after V lost 4 bases and J lost 7 bases. Germline-derived CDR1 and CDR2 are MGHRA and YSYEKL. The CDR3 has 16 amino acids.

V and J are TRBV9 and TRBJ1-1; 11 bases fit TRBD1. Germline CDR1 is SGDLS and CDR2 is YYNGEE. V dropped 6 bases and J dropped 4; count of bases not matched to a gene: 5. The CDR3 totals 14 residues. CDR3 sequence reads: CASKSGTGGTEAFF. The CDR3 coding sequence is TGTGCCAGCAAGTCCGGGACAGGGGGCACTGAAGCTTTCTTT.

V gene TRBV6-5 combines with J gene TRBJ1-1; no clear D gene. CDR3 length equals 11 residues. The ends were cut back, 6 bases at V and 8 bases at J, with 10 bases in the middle. From germline, CDR1 is MNHEY and CDR2 SVGAGI. The CDR3 spells CASSLREEAFF. CDR3 nucleotide sequence: TGTGCCAGCAGCTTGAGGGAAGAAGCTTTCTTT.

The rearrangement uses TRBV28 and TRBJ2-1, with D possibly TRBD2 on 6 matching bases. CDR3 length: 14 amino acids. V lost 2 bases to trimming and J lost 8 bases, with 13 bases between them. Looked up from germline, CDR1 is MDHEN and CDR2 is SYDVKM. DNA of the CDR3: TGTGCCAGCAGTTTAGCGGGAAAATGGGATGAGCAGTTCTTC. Its translation: CASSLAGKWDEQFF. Using reference TRBV28 and TRBJ2-1 for the parts outside the CDR3, the full variable domain is DVKVTQSSRYLVKRTGEKVFLECVQDMDHENMFWYRQDPGLGLRLIYFSYDVKMKEKGDIPEGYSVSREKKERFSLILESASTNQTSMYLCASSLAGKWDEQFFGPGTRLTVL.

The chain couples TRBV19 to TRBJ1-1, with 10 bases that match TRBD1. This CDR3 is 17 amino acids long. Germline V CDR1 and CDR2: LNHDA, SQIVND (reference sequence). Trimming at V came to 2 bases and at J to 1 base, leaving 7 bases not matched to a gene. The chain's CDR3 is CASSINPRDRGNTEAFF. The CDR3 bases are TGTGCCAGTAGTATAAATCCCCGGGACAGGGGGAACACTGAAGCTTTCTTT.

Comments on this clone: At one of its ends the junction is not consistent with the germline gene, which may arise from a read error. V is TRBV5-1 and J is TRBJ2-5; D possibly matches TRBD1 or TRBD2 (7 bases each). CDR3 length equals 13 residues. Per germline, CDR1 SGHRS and CDR2 YFSETQ. As DNA, the CDR3 is TGTGCCAGCAGCAGGGGGGGAAAGGAGACCCAGTACTTC. Its protein is CASSRGGKETQYF.

The rearrangement uses TRBV19 and TRBJ2-2; 10 nucleotides match TRBD2. In germline, CDR1 is LNHDA, CDR2 SQIVND (reference sequence). The CDR3 spans 15 residues. After removal of 7 bases from V and 4 bases from J, the junction contained 6 bases not matched to a gene. The CDR3 DNA follows: TGTGCCAGTACTAGGAGCGGGAGGGTCACCGGGGAGCTGTTTTTT. Its translation is CASTRSGRVTGELFF.

This chain uses TRBV28 with TRBJ1-6, with D perhaps TRBD1 (6 bases). V lost 2 bases to trimming and J lost 5 bases, with 10 bases between them. The V gene's germline CDR1 is MDHEN and CDR2 SYDVKM. The CDR3 contains 15 residues. The CDR3 region has the DNA TGTGCCAGCAGTTTAGAGGGACAAAATAATTCACCCCTCCACTTT. Its protein is CASSLEGQNNSPLHF.

The V call is TRBV14, the J call TRBJ1-2; 7 nucleotides align to TRBD1. The CDR3 totals 17 residues. The germline V gene has CDR1 SGHDN and CDR2 FVKESK. Trimming at V came to 4 bases and at J to 4 bases, leaving 15 bases not matched to a gene. Here the CDR3 reads CASSPTGSRWFIYGYTF. CDR3 nucleotides: TGTGCCAGCAGCCCGACAGGGAGCCGCTGGTTCATCTATGGCTACACCTTC. The full variable domain, rest sourced from reference TRBV14 and TRBJ1-2, is EAGVTQFPSHSVIEKGQTVTLRCDPISGHDNLYWYRRVMGKEIKFLLHFVKESKQDESGMPNNRFLAERTGGTYSTLKVQPAELEDSGVYFCASSPTGSRWFIYGYTFGSGTRLTVV.

The chain recombines TRBV30 with TRBJ1-2; unclear D gene. Germline CDR1 reads GTSNPN; CDR2 reads SVGIG (reference sequence). V was cut by 8 bases and J by 6 bases, with 10 bases left in between. This CDR3 region has 10 residues. In nucleotides, the CDR3 is TGTGCCAGTGAGGAGGATGGCTACACCTTC. It encodes CASEEDGYTF.

This chain links TRBV19 with TRBJ1-5; D is possibly TRBD1 (6 bases). There are 16 residues in the CDR3. The V gene's germline CDR1 is LNHDA and CDR2 SQIVND (reference sequence). The ends were cut back, 3 bases at V and 7 bases at J, with 19 bases in the middle. As DNA, the CDR3 is TGTGCCAGTAGTATCTGGTCGGGGGGCCCCGGGCAGCCCCAGCATTTT. Translating it yields CASSIWSGGPGQPQHF. Filled out from reference TRBV19 and TRBJ1-5, the complete variable domain reads DGGITQSPKYLFRKEGQNVTLSCEQNLNHDAMYWYRQDPGQGLRLIYYSQIVNDFQKGDIAEGYSVSREKKESFPLTVTSAQKNPTAFYLCASSIWSGGPGQPQHFGDGTRLSIL.

V gene TRBV6-4 combines with J gene TRBJ2-2; TRBD1 matches 8 bases. Trimming at V came to 4 bases and at J to 4 bases, leaving 5 bases not matched to a gene. This CDR3 contains 15 residues. Germline loops: CDR1 MRHNA, CDR2 SNTAGT. CDR3 in DNA: TGTGCCAGCAGTGGTCAGGGGGCGCCCACCGGGGAGCTGTTTTTT. Protein sequence: CASSGQGAPTGELFF.

This chain joins TRBV6-4 and TRBJ2-3, with 10 bases matching TRBD2. CDR3 length: 16 amino acids. Germline V CDR1 and CDR2: MRHNA, SNTAGT. Trimming at V came to 0 bases and at J to 5 bases, leaving 5 bases not matched to a gene. This CDR3 is CASSDSASGGLDTQYF. The DNA for the CDR3 is TGTGCCAGCAGTGACTCAGCTAGCGGGGGATTAGATACGCAGTATTTT.

Here the CDR3 reads CASSYEVQSWTTDNSPLHF. CDR3 DNA: TGTGCCAGCAGTTACGAGGTGCAATCGTGGACTACGGATAATTCACCCCTCCACTTT. The rearrangement uses TRBV6-2 or TRBV6-3 and TRBJ1-6; D is undetermined. CDR1 is MNHEY and CDR2 is SVGEGT in the germline V gene. CDR3 size: 19 residues. V was cut by 2 bases and J by 5 bases, with 22 bases left in between.